This T cell receptor (beta chain) appears in the sequencing data of a study of molecular identifiers for immune sequencing clone quantification. At least ten counts were recorded for this clonotype. No antigen is known for it. The V end was cut by 6 bases, the J end by 7 bases, with 6 bases between. From germline, CDR1 is SGHAT and CDR2 FQNNGV. The CDR3 consists of 11 residues. TCRdb independently ran MiXCR on the PCR reads; one entry per CDR3 protein. The profile shows 15,000 to 25,000 distinct CDR3 sequences, roughly 20% of them singletons. Notes on the study in general: The study reportedly detected spiked Jurkat TCR RNA from one cell among about 970,000 naive cells.

V gene TRBV11-2 combines with J gene TRBJ1-4; no reliable D call. This TCR was sampled from a human donor in good health. Some libraries in this study had Jurkat cell RNA spiked in. The sequenced sample was naive CD8+ T cells from blood, with Jurkat cell RNA spiked in. Subset defined: FACS-sorted CD8+CD4-CCR7+CD45RA+ naive T cells. The CDR3 DNA is TGTGCCAGCAGTGTGGGTGAAAAACTGTTTTTT. This translates into CASSVGEKLFF.